The next 13 T cell receptor beta chains were all read from a single sample in a study of vaccination effects on CD4 cells after COVID-19. These receptors' antigens are unknown. Assay: immunoSEQ multiplex PCR; the TCRdb copy retains only in-frame clones and omits some. Of 30,000 or so clones in the sample, around 79% are singletons; the top ten hold 9.5% to 13%. CD4+ T cells specific for antigen were expanded with viral peptide pools by the ViraFEST assay before sequencing. After more than 9 days in culture, the CD4+ T cells were isolated. Either the mRNA-1273 or the BNT162b2 vaccine was given to participants as two doses. The sequenced sample was CD4+ T cells from PBMCs cultured with HCoV-NL63 spike peptides, obtained after COVID-19 vaccination. All receptors derive from a human donor who received a COVID-19 vaccine.

This clone was seen a few times. The rearrangement links TRBV14 to TRBJ2-1; D not certain. The CDR3 totals 17 residues. Trimming pared 1 base from V and 0 bases from J, leaving 13 bases between. CDR1 and CDR2 from the germline V gene are SGHDN and FVKESK. The CDR3 DNA sequence: TGTGCCAGCAGCCAAGCTAGTCTCCGATCCTCCTACAATGAGCAGTTCTTC. Residues: CASSQASLRSSYNEQFF.

Only one count was recorded for this clone. The rearrangement joins TRBV30 to TRBJ1-2; D is uncertain. This CDR3 is 13 amino acids long. The germline CDR1 and CDR2 sequences are GTSNPN and SVGIG (reference sequence). The V gene lost 3 bases and the J gene lost 2 bases, with 10 bases spanning the gap. The CDR3 DNA reads TGTGCCTGGAGCCCCGAGGGAAACTATGGCTACACCTTC. It yields the protein CAWSPEGNYGYTF.

V is TRBV7-2 and J is TRBJ1-1; possible D gene TRBD1, 6 bases. V lost 1 base and J 5 bases, leaving 14 bases between the germline ends. The CDR3 covers 15 residues. Looked up from germline, CDR1 is SGHTA and CDR2 is FQGNSA. In DNA form, the CDR3 reads TGTGCCAGCAGCTTAGGATCAGGGGTGTTTACTGAAGCTTTCTTT. It translates to CASSLGSGVFTEAFF.

The chain combines TRBV9 with TRBJ2-2; TRBD2 matches at 13 bases. J gave up 1 base and V 0 bases, and 9 bases lay outside the gene matches. CDR1 and CDR2 from the germline V gene are SGDLS and YYNGEE. CDR3 length: 20 residues. The CDR3 nucleotides read TGTGCCAGCAGCGTAGGATTAAGGACTAGCGGGAGTAAGAACACCGGGGAGCTGTTTTTT. It is translated as CASSVGLRTSGSKNTGELFF.

The chain couples TRBV5-1 to TRBJ1-1; 7 bases fit TRBD1. V was clipped by 0 bases and J by 6 bases; unmatched bases: 5. The CDR3 loop spans 14 amino acids. The V gene's germline CDR1 is SGHRS and CDR2 YFSETQ. CDR3 sequence: CASSLEVQGAEAFF. In DNA form, the CDR3 reads TGCGCCAGCAGCTTGGAAGTGCAGGGGGCTGAAGCTTTCTTT.

The V gene is TRBV11-2, the J gene TRBJ2-1; D is possibly TRBD1 (7 bases). This CDR3 region has 14 residues. Trimming left V 8 bases short and J 2 bases short, with 13 bases between. The germline gives CDR1 SGHAT, CDR2 FQNNGV. The CDR3 loop reads CASGRTGPYNEQFF. CDR3 sequence (DNA): TGTGCCAGCGGGAGGACAGGCCCCTACAATGAGCAGTTCTTC. The full variable domain, in which reference TRBV11-2 and TRBJ2-1 provide the parts outside the CDR3, is EAGVAQSPRYKIIEKRQSVAFWCNPISGHATLYWYQQILGQGPKLLIQFQNNGVVDDSQLPKDRFSAERLKGVDSTLKIQPAKLEDSAVYLCASGRTGPYNEQFFGPGTRLTVL.

The chain recombines TRBV5-5 with TRBJ1-2; D gene unclear. Deletions cut 3 bases from V and 0 bases from J, with 9 bases between. This CDR3 has 14 amino acids. CDR1 and CDR2 (germline): SGHKS, YYEKEE (reference sequence). CDR3 in amino acids: CASSSNPSNYGYTF. In nucleotides, the CDR3 is TGTGCCAGCAGCTCAAACCCATCTAACTATGGCTACACCTTC.

CDR3 sequence (DNA): TGCGCCAGCAGCTACGGTATCGGCAGGGCCAACTACGAGCAGTACTTC. Translated: CASSYGIGRANYEQYF. V is TRBV5-1 and J is TRBJ2-7; possibly TRBD1 for D (5 bases). The CDR3 runs to 16 residues. The ends were cut back, 3 bases at V and 3 bases at J, with 19 bases in the middle. Germline values: CDR1 SGHRS, CDR2 YFSETQ.

In its sample, this clone was seen once. The chain is built from TRBV7-7 and TRBJ2-5, with unresolved D. Germline loops: CDR1 SSHAT, CDR2 FNYEAQ (reference sequence). CDR3 length: 16 amino acids. Between the trimmed V and J ends, which lost 1 base and 1 base, there was a span of 13 bases. This CDR3 reads CASSLGRFVSQETQYF. The CDR3 DNA reads as TGTGCCAGCAGCTTAGGGCGGTTCGTCTCCCAAGAGACCCAGTACTTC. Looking up the rest from reference TRBV7-7 and TRBJ2-5 gives the full variable domain: GAGVSQSPRYKVTKRGQDVTLRCDPISSHATLYWYQQALGQGPEFLTYFNYEAQPDKSGLPSDRFSAERPEGSISTLTIQRTEQRDSAMYRCASSLGRFVSQETQYFGPGTRLLVL.

The rearrangement links TRBV5-4 to TRBJ2-1; no definite D call. CDR3 size: 12 residues. V lost 0 bases and J 14 bases, leaving 12 bases between the germline ends. Germline lookup yields CDR1 SGHNT and CDR2 YYREEE (reference sequence). The CDR3 sequence is CASSLDGQKEFF. CDR3 sequence (DNA): TGTGCCAGCAGCTTGGATGGGCAGAAGGAGTTCTTC.

The rearrangement joins TRBV2 to TRBJ1-5; D is ambiguous. V shed 0 bases and J shed 10 bases, with 10 bases lying between them. The germline V gene has CDR1 SNHLY and CDR2 FYNNEI. The CDR3 covers 13 residues. This chain's CDR3 is CASSEARVRPQHF. The CDR3 bases are TGTGCCAGCAGTGAAGCGCGGGTTCGACCCCAGCATTTT.

V usage is TRBV5-6 and J usage is TRBJ1-3; D remains unclear. Germline V gives CDR1 SGHDT, CDR2 YYEEEE. V was shortened by 4 bases and J by 0 bases, with 14 bases between the two germline ends. The CDR3 covers 16 residues. CDR3 amino acids: CASSPTIGHSGNTIYF. CDR3 DNA: TGTGCCAGCAGCCCGACTATTGGGCACTCTGGAAACACCATATATTTT.

This clone was seen only a few times. V and J are TRBV3-1 (or the pseudogene TRBV3-2) and TRBJ2-1, with D uncertain. Germline loops: CDR1 LGHDT, CDR2 YNNKEL (reference sequence). V was cut by 4 bases and J by 6 bases, with 10 bases left in between. This CDR3 has 13 amino acids. In DNA form, the CDR3 reads TGTGCCAGCAGCCTCCGGGCCGGCAATGAGCAGTTCTTC. Translated, it gives CASSLRAGNEQFF.